Reported below is one TCR beta chain. These data belong to a study of blood T cell repertoires in COVID-19. The protocol was immunoSEQ multiplex PCR, while the TCRdb copy is restricted to in-frame clones and leaves out a portion. The sample carries 250,000 to 400,000 clones, approximately 88% recorded once. Sequenced input: peripheral blood. This receptor was identified in a woman aged 25 to 45 with COVID-19, enrolled during active disease.

CDR3 sequence reads: CAISESNRGWTEAFF. As DNA, the CDR3 is TGTGCCATCAGTGAGTCTAATAGAGGGTGGACTGAAGCTTTCTTT. The chain is built from TRBV10-3 and TRBJ1-1; D gene unclear. The CDR3 is 15 residues long. Trimming took 0 bases from V and 5 from J, leaving 13 bases between them. Germline-derived CDR1 and CDR2 are ENHRY and SYGVKD.